Listed below are T cell receptor beta chains from one sample, sequenced in a study of T cells after yellow fever vaccination. One entry per CDR3 protein results from TCRdb running MiXCR on the 5' RACE reads. The profile shows some 120,000 distinct CDR3 sequences, about 7.4% of them singletons. The sample here was CD4+ T cells sorted from PBMCs, taken around 10 days after the first yellow fever vaccination. These receptors came from a man between 18 and 29 years old who received the YFV17D yellow fever vaccine. Both conserved end residues are trimmed from each CDR3. The D gene is left open where the match is weak.

v_call: TRBV27
d_call: -
j_call: TRBJ1-6
cdr3_aa: ASSLLPAQGLNSPLH

v_call: TRBV11-2
d_call: -
j_call: TRBJ1-2
cdr3_aa: ASSLEGSGYGYT

v_call: TRBV11-2
d_call: -
j_call: TRBJ1-2
cdr3_aa: ASSLSRVGYT

v_call: TRBV12-3/TRBV12-4
d_call: -
j_call: TRBJ1-5
cdr3_aa: ASSSQNQPQH

v_call: TRBV5-1
d_call: -
j_call: TRBJ2-3
cdr3_aa: ASSSLPSTDTQY

v_call: TRBV18
d_call: TRBD1
j_call: TRBJ2-1
cdr3_aa: ASSLSPGQGSVDEQF

v_call: TRBV11-1
d_call: TRBD2
j_call: TRBJ2-3
cdr3_aa: ASSAKPSGGYTDTQY

v_call: TRBV4-1
d_call: -
j_call: TRBJ2-2
cdr3_aa: ASSPLGGPNTGELF

v_call: TRBV24-1
d_call: -
j_call: TRBJ2-3
cdr3_aa: ATSVKGPTDTQY

v_call: TRBV9
d_call: TRBD1
j_call: TRBJ1-4
cdr3_aa: ASTRSGGSSEKLF

v_call: TRBV6-1
d_call: -
j_call: TRBJ1-2
cdr3_aa: ASRPRGEGIYGYT

v_call: TRBV2
d_call: -
j_call: TRBJ2-2
cdr3_aa: ASSFEGTTGELF

v_call: TRBV7-8
d_call: -
j_call: TRBJ2-1
cdr3_aa: ASSLGQGLYNEQF

v_call: TRBV7-8
d_call: -
j_call: TRBJ2-3
cdr3_aa: ASSLGAYPSTDTQY

v_call: TRBV12-3/TRBV12-4
d_call: -
j_call: TRBJ2-7
cdr3_aa: ASTYWGVYEQY

v_call: TRBV6-2/TRBV6-3
d_call: -
j_call: TRBJ2-2
cdr3_aa: ASSAFWAANTGELF

v_call: TRBV6-1
d_call: -
j_call: TRBJ2-5
cdr3_aa: ASVPGGAEETQY

v_call: TRBV7-2
d_call: -
j_call: TRBJ1-1
cdr3_aa: ASSVAGILNTEAF

v_call: TRBV12-3/TRBV12-4
d_call: TRBD1
j_call: TRBJ1-1
cdr3_aa: ASSLSGGYTEAF

v_call: TRBV5-1
d_call: TRBD1
j_call: TRBJ2-2
cdr3_aa: ASSEGTGAGELF

v_call: TRBV18
d_call: TRBD1
j_call: TRBJ2-5
cdr3_aa: ASSATGSLHQETQY

v_call: TRBV5-1
d_call: TRBD1
j_call: TRBJ1-1
cdr3_aa: ASSAQGAIAEAF

v_call: TRBV5-6
d_call: -
j_call: TRBJ2-1
cdr3_aa: ASSPTPSNEQF

v_call: TRBV4-2
d_call: -
j_call: TRBJ2-3
cdr3_aa: ASSQESGRIPDTQY

v_call: TRBV5-1
d_call: -
j_call: TRBJ2-1
cdr3_aa: ASSLGLDDEQF

v_call: TRBV4-3
d_call: -
j_call: TRBJ1-4
cdr3_aa: ASSRQGLEKLF

v_call: TRBV12-3/TRBV12-4
d_call: TRBD1
j_call: TRBJ1-5
cdr3_aa: ASRRQGEPQH

v_call: TRBV5-4
d_call: -
j_call: TRBJ2-2
cdr3_aa: ASSPGDQRVTGELF

v_call: TRBV28
d_call: -
j_call: TRBJ1-2
cdr3_aa: ASSTTEYGYT

v_call: TRBV5-1
d_call: TRBD1
j_call: TRBJ1-1
cdr3_aa: ASSAGTGLEAF

v_call: TRBV29-1
d_call: TRBD1
j_call: TRBJ1-6
cdr3_aa: SVCRGDNSPLH

v_call: TRBV6-5
d_call: TRBD1
j_call: TRBJ2-7
cdr3_aa: ASSYRDRGYEQY

v_call: TRBV20-1
d_call: -
j_call: TRBJ2-5
cdr3_aa: SASGTQETQY

v_call: TRBV7-3
d_call: TRBD1
j_call: TRBJ1-1
cdr3_aa: ASSSGTGMNTEAF

v_call: TRBV7-2
d_call: TRBD2
j_call: TRBJ2-7
cdr3_aa: ASSLPLSGVGEQY

v_call: TRBV6-5
d_call: -
j_call: TRBJ2-1
cdr3_aa: ASSYYGQPDEQF

v_call: TRBV3-1
d_call: TRBD1
j_call: TRBJ1-3
cdr3_aa: ASTQQVAGTGIFTGNTIY

v_call: TRBV12-3/TRBV12-4
d_call: -
j_call: TRBJ1-5
cdr3_aa: ASSLVVGDQPQH

v_call: TRBV9
d_call: TRBD1
j_call: TRBJ1-2
cdr3_aa: ASSVDARGAGYT

v_call: TRBV4-3
d_call: -
j_call: TRBJ2-2
cdr3_aa: ASSQDMTVYRTNTGELF

v_call: TRBV5-4
d_call: TRBD2
j_call: TRBJ2-1
cdr3_aa: ASSLLGASGGKF

v_call: TRBV6-1
d_call: TRBD2
j_call: TRBJ2-1
cdr3_aa: ASSSVAGRYNEQF

v_call: TRBV5-1
d_call: -
j_call: TRBJ2-5
cdr3_aa: ASSFGLGETQY